The rows below give T cell receptor beta chains drawn from one sample of a study of blood T cells in healthy people across ages. Each CDR3 protein gets one entry after TCRdb re-called the 5' RACE reads with MiXCR. Of around 900,000 distinct CDR3 sequences in the sample, around 28% were seen once. Sequencing was performed on blood. These receptor sequences come from a woman aged 80 or over in good health. CDR3s include the opening cysteine and the closing phenylalanine or tryptophan. The order of the fields is V gene, J gene, D gene, clone size, CDR3 DNA, CDR3 protein. D genes are given only for firm matches. Size values are once, few and many counts, or a class for expanded clones, and some rows have none.

>TRBV6-5|TRBJ2-1|.|.
TGTGCCAGCAGTTACGGGGCGGGTAGCTACAATGAGCAGTTCTTC
CASSYGAGSYNEQFF
>TRBV30|TRBJ1-2|TRBD1|.
TGTGCCTGGATGGCTGACAGGGGGGCCGGAGGCTGGGGCTACGCCTTC
CAWMADRGAGGWGYAF
>TRBV18|TRBJ2-6|.|many
TGTGCCAGCTCACCCGAAGGGCACTCTGGGGCCAACGTCCTGACTTTC
CASSPEGHSGANVLTF
>TRBV18|TRBJ2-1|.|.
TGTGCCAGCTCACCACGGGGACCCGTCGTGGACAATGAGCAGTTCTTC
CASSPRGPVVDNEQFF
>TRBV7-9|TRBJ1-4|TRBD1|.
TGTGCCAGCAGCGCCGCGACAGGGGGCAATAATGAAAAACTGTTTTTT
CASSAATGGNNEKLFF
>TRBV5-1|TRBJ2-3|.|many
TGCGCCAGCAGCTTGGGGAGTCTCACAGATACGCAGTATTTT
CASSLGSLTDTQYF
>TRBV20-1|TRBJ2-7|TRBD1|.
TGCAGTGCTAGAGATCTGACAGGGAGCCATGAGCAGTACTTC
CSARDLTGSHEQYF
>TRBV27|TRBJ2-1|TRBD2|many
TGTGCCAGCAGTCCACGGGGACTAGCGGGGGAGGAGCAGTTCTTC
CASSPRGLAGEEQFF
>TRBV3-1|TRBJ2-1|.|many
TGTGCCAGCAGCCAACCTAAGTACAATGAGCAGTTCTTC
CASSQPKYNEQFF
>TRBV28|TRBJ2-7|TRBD2|.
TGTGCCAGTTGCCGCCGAGCTAGCGGGACCGACGAGCAGTACTTC
CASCRRASGTDEQYF
>TRBV6-5|TRBJ1-3|.|.
TGTGCCAGCAGTTACTCCGGACTGAGCTCTGGAAACACCATATATTTT
CASSYSGLSSGNTIYF
>TRBV24-1|TRBJ1-2|.|.
TGTGCCACCAGTGATTCCGGGACAACCTATGGCTACACCTTC
CATSDSGTTYGYTF
>TRBV7-2|TRBJ2-7|.|many
TGTGCCAGCAGCTTACGCGTGGGCGAGCAGTACTTC
CASSLRVGEQYF
>TRBV9|TRBJ1-2|.|.
TGTGCCAGCAGCGTAGGGGGAGTACATGGCTACACCTTC
CASSVGGVHGYTF